Listed here is a single T cell receptor beta chain. The antigen is not known. The data stem from a study of blood T cells in healthy people across ages. Next came a second PCR, run for roughly 6 to 11 cycles, which used a sample-barcoded 5' primer along with a J-beta primer mix. TCRdb used MiXCR to reprocess the 5' RACE reads, holding one entry per CDR3 protein. The table records approximately 1,100,000 distinct CDR3 sequences, 40% to 45% of them present only once. The extraction recovered at least 5.5 micrograms of total RNA per sample. Looked up from germline, CDR1 is LGHDT and CDR2 is YNNKEL (reference sequence). Trimming stripped 1 base from V and 2 bases from J, with 12 bases between. The CDR3 is 16 residues long. Notes on the study in general: Possibly confounding the expanded clonotype changes was the fact that donor CMV status was unknown.

Sequenced material: blood. This chain joins TRBV3-1 and TRBJ2-4, with D possibly being TRBD1 or TRBD2 (7 bases each). The source is a woman in her sixties in good health. CDR3 in amino acids: CASSQGEGASKNIQYF. The CDR3 DNA follows: TGTGCCAGCAGCCAAGGGGAGGGGGCGTCCAAAAACATTCAGTACTTC.